Sequencing of this T cell receptor (beta chain) was carried out in a study of cytomegalovirus exposure and HLA in healthy donors. Germline-derived CDR1 and CDR2 are SEHNR and FQNEAQ (reference sequence). With 6 bases removed from V and 4 bases from J, the gap between germline ends came to 21 bases. The CDR3 is 17 residues long. Concerning this clone: This specimen includes other DNA sequences encoding the same CDR3.

The PCR made use of 60 Vbeta and 13 Jbeta primers. Using immunoSEQ multiplex PCR, the repertoire was profiled, and TCRdb retains in-frame clones only, with some absent. The table lists roughly 120,000 clones, around three quarters of them singletons. The receptor was derived from a man between 25 and 39 years old in good health and CMV-seropositive. This chain joins TRBV7-9 and TRBJ2-2, with D perhaps matching TRBD2 (6 bases). Sample: PBMCs. CDR3 DNA: TGTGCCAGCAGTTTGGGTAGCGGCGGTCGGTTCACCGGGGAGCTGTTTTTT. It translates to CASSLGSGGRFTGELFF.